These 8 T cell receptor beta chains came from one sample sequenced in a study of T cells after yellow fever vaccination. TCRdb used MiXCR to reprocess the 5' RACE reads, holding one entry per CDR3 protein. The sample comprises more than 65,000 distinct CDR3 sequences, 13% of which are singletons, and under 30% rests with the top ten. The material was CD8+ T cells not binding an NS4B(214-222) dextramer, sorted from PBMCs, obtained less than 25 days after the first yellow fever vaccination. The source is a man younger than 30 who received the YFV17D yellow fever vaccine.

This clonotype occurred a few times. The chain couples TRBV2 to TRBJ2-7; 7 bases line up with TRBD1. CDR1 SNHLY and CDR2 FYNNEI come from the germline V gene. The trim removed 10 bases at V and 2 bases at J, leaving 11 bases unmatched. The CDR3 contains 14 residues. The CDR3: CAIPDRNAPYEQYF. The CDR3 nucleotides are TGTGCCATTCCGGACAGGAATGCCCCCTACGAGCAGTACTTC. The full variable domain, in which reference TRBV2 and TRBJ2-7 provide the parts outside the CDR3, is EPEVTQTPSHQVTQMGQEVILRCVPISNHLYFYWYRQILGQKVEFLVSFYNNEISEKSEIFDDQFSVERPDGSNFTLKIRSTKLEDSAMYFCAIPDRNAPYEQYFGPGTRLTVT.

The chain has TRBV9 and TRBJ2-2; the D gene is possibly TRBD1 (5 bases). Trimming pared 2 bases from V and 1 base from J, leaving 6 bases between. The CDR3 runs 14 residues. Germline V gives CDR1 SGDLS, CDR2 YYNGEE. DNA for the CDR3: TGTGCCAGCAGCGTCGGACAGAACACCGGGGAGCTGTTTTTT. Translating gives CASSVGQNTGELFF.

The CDR3 DNA sequence: TGTGCCAGCAGCCTAGGAGCCGGGACGCCGACGAACACCGGGGAGCTGTTTTTT. Translating it yields CASSLGAGTPTNTGELFF. This chain connects TRBV7-6 to TRBJ2-2; either TRBD1 or TRBD2 may fit D (5 bases each). Trimming stripped 5 bases from V and 0 bases from J, with 19 bases between. This CDR3 comprises 18 residues. Germline loops: CDR1 SGHVS, CDR2 FNYEAQ.

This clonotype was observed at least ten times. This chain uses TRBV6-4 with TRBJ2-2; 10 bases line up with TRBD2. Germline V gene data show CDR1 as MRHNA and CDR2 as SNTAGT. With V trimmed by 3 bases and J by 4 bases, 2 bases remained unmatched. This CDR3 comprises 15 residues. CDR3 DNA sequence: TGTGCCAGCAGTGAAAGCGGGGGGGCCACCGGGGAGCTGTTTTTT. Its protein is CASSESGGATGELFF.

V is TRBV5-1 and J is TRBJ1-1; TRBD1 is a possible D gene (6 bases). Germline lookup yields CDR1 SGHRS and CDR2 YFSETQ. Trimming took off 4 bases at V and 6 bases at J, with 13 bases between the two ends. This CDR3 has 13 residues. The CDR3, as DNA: TGCGCCAGCAGCGCAACCAGGGGCGCTGAAGCTTTCTTT. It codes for CASSATRGAEAFF.

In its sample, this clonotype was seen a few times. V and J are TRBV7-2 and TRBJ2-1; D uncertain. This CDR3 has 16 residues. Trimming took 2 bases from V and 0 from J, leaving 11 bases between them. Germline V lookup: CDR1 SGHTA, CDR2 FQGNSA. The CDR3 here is CASSLWGRVSYNEQFF. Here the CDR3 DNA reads TGTGCCAGCAGCTTATGGGGTAGGGTCTCCTACAATGAGCAGTTCTTC.

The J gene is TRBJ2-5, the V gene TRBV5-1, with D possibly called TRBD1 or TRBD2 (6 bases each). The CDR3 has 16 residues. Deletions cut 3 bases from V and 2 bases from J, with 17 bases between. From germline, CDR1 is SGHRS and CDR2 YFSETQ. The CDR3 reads CASSWEETGDQETQYF. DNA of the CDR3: TGCGCCAGCAGCTGGGAGGAGACAGGCGATCAAGAGACCCAGTACTTC.

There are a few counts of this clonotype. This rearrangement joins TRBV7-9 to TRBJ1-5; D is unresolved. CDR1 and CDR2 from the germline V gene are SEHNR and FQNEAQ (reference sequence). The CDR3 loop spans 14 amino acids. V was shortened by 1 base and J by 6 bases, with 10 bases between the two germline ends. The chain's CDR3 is CASSLGAGSQPQHF. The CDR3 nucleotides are TGTGCCAGCAGCTTAGGGGCGGGATCTCAGCCCCAGCATTTT.